The entry that follows covers one TCR beta chain sequence. Its matching antigen is unknown. ViraFEST expansion of antigen-specific CD4+ T cells with viral peptide pools preceded sequencing. The authors isolated CD4+ T cells after nine to eleven days of culture. A positive SARS-CoV-2 PCR test fell between March and December 2020. The participants, recipients of two vaccine doses, got either BNT162b2 or mRNA-1273. It was with roughly 9.5 IU/ml IL-2 and 9.5 to 10 ug/ml peptides that roughly 2.2 million PBMC per well were cultured. The source of the sample is a study of vaccination effects on CD4 cells after COVID-19. Study background: Convalescent patients, three in all, were sampled both early and late after vaccination. Samples that were drawn after vaccination came a median of 72 days after the second dose.

Here immunoSEQ multiplex PCR was the method, and the copy in TCRdb shows in-frame clones only, minus some. The table has 15,000 to 20,000 clones, 65% to 80% seen once; the top ten hold roughly 20%. Between the trimmed V and J ends, which lost 0 bases and 2 bases, there was a span of 15 bases. The CDR3 sequence is 18 residues long. Looked up from germline, CDR1 is SGHNT and CDR2 is YYREEE (reference sequence). The chain carries TRBV5-4 and TRBJ2-6; D assignment may be TRBD1 or TRBD2 (5 bases each). Sequencing used CD4+ T cells from PBMCs cultured with SARS-CoV-2 spike peptides, obtained after COVID-19 vaccination. The receptor's source is a human donor who had a prior SARS-CoV-2 infection. In nucleotides, the CDR3 is TGTGCCAGCAGCTTGGATCCAGGGAGTGGTACTGGGGCCAACGTCCTGACTTTC. Protein: CASSLDPGSGTGANVLTF.